Each of the 11 T cell receptor beta chains below was sequenced from the same sample in a study of T cell responses to AZD1222 COVID-19 vaccine (dated by TCRdb to the early 2020s). The time point label for this specimen denotes: baseline before first vaccination. Receptor libraries were prepared by the immunoSEQ multiplex PCR assay. TCRdb limited this immuneACCESS table to in-frame rearrangements with V and J called. A share of clones is missing; checked studies link under half to unresolved V genes, and the rest is unexplained. This sample gives about 150,000 clones in total; around 90% of them show up just once. The ten largest clones capture approximately 5% of the sample. The sequencing here drew on peripheral blood, taken on day 0 of AZD1222 vaccination. These receptors came from an adult in good health.

The gene calls are TRBV6-5 and TRBJ1-2, with a possible D match to TRBD1 (5 bases). Germline-derived CDR1 and CDR2 are MNHEY and SVGAGI. CDR3 length: 12 residues. V was cut by 0 bases and J by 7 bases, with 6 bases left in between. CDR3 DNA sequence: TGTGCCAGCAGTTACTCGGGGGGTGGCTACACCTTC. This codes for CASSYSGGGYTF.

The V call is TRBV7-9, the J call TRBJ1-1, with 10 positions matching TRBD1. The CDR3 consists of 15 residues. Germline V lookup: CDR1 SEHNR, CDR2 FQNEAQ (reference sequence). J gave up 3 bases and V 1 base, and 2 bases lay outside the gene matches. CDR3 bases: TGTGCCAGCAGCTTAGGGACAGGGGGGGACACTGAAGCTTTCTTT. Its translation: CASSLGTGGDTEAFF.

This chain uses TRBV4-1 with TRBJ2-2; a weak D match, TRBD1 (6 bases). Trimming took 7 bases from V and 1 from J, leaving 16 bases between them. The germline gives CDR1 MGHRA, CDR2 YSYEKL. The CDR3 runs to 16 residues. The CDR3 coding sequence is TGCGCCAGCACCGCTCATCCGGGACAGAACACCGGGGAGCTGTTTTTT. This codes for CASTAHPGQNTGELFF.

The rearrangement uses TRBV29-1 and TRBJ1-1; possible D gene TRBD1, 5 bases. CDR1 and CDR2 from the germline V gene are SQVTM and ANQGSEA. The CDR3 has 12 residues. The CDR3 bases are TGCAGTATAAATAAGGAGGGGACTGAAGCTTTCTTT. This gives the protein CSINKEGTEAFF.

The V call is TRBV27, the J call TRBJ1-5; no definite D call. Per the germline V gene, CDR1 is MNHEY and CDR2 is SMNVEV (reference sequence). V shed 0 bases and J shed 4 bases, with 13 bases lying between them. This CDR3 comprises 16 residues. CDR3 sequence reads: CASSLSMGGLNQPQHF. CDR3 bases: TGTGCCAGCAGTTTATCGATGGGAGGGCTAAATCAGCCCCAGCATTTT.

The J gene is TRBJ2-7, the V gene TRBV11-3; D unresolved. Trimming took 2 bases from V and 1 from J, leaving 9 bases between them. Germline V CDR1 and CDR2: SGHNT, YENEEA. The CDR3 consists of 14 residues. The CDR3 DNA sequence: TGTGCCAGCAGCTTAAAGGAACGATCCTACGAGCAGTACTTC. Translation gives CASSLKERSYEQYF. The full variable domain, completed using reference TRBV11-3 and TRBJ2-7, is EAGVVQSPRYKIIEKKQPVAFWCNPISGHNTLYWYLQNLGQGPELLIRYENEEAVDDSQLPKDRFSAERLKGVDSTLKIQPAELGDSAVYLCASSLKERSYEQYFGPGTRLTVT.

The genes are TRBV4-2 and TRBJ2-7; TRBD2 matches 12 bases. V was clipped by 0 bases and J by 4 bases; unmatched bases: 1. The CDR3 runs to 15 residues. The germline gives CDR1 LGHNA, CDR2 YNFKEQ. The CDR3 here is CASSQDLAGGYEQYF. CDR3 DNA: TGTGCCAGCAGCCAAGATCTAGCGGGAGGGTACGAGCAGTACTTC.

CDR3 sequence (DNA): TGTGCCACCAGTGATTCTGGGGGAGGCTACGAGCAGTACTTC. Residues: CATSDSGGGYEQYF. V gene TRBV24-1 combines with J gene TRBJ2-7, with D maybe TRBD2 (6 bases). V lost 2 bases, J lost 3 bases, and 10 bases lay in between. There are 14 residues in the CDR3. The germline gives CDR1 KGHDR, CDR2 SFDVKD.

This chain joins TRBV7-2 and TRBJ1-3; the D gene is possibly TRBD1 (5 bases). The length of the CDR3 is 15 residues. Between the trimmed V and J ends, which lost 1 base and 8 bases, there was a span of 15 bases. Germline CDR1 is SGHTA and CDR2 is FQGNSA. DNA of the CDR3: TGTGCCAGCAGCTTAGGCAGGGTGGGGGGAGACACCATATATTTT. Translating gives CASSLGRVGGDTIYF.

This chain links TRBV16 with TRBJ1-5; the D gene is possibly TRBD1 (5 bases). The germline V gene has CDR1 KGHSY and CDR2 FQNENV. The CDR3 is 13 residues long. Deletions cut 8 bases from V and 5 bases from J, with 13 bases between. CDR3 bases: TGTGCCAGCTACCGGGACCTTGATCAGCCCCAGCATTTT. This gives the protein CASYRDLDQPQHF.

This rearrangement joins TRBV9 to TRBJ2-5; 7 bases line up with TRBD2. V shed 4 bases, J shed 7 bases, and the junction held 7 bases outside the gene matches. Germline V gene lookup returns CDR1 SGDLS and CDR2 YYNGEE. The CDR3 is 13 amino acids. The CDR3 protein is CASSPGLGGTQYF. In DNA form, the CDR3 reads TGTGCCAGCAGCCCCGGACTAGGAGGGACCCAGTACTTC.